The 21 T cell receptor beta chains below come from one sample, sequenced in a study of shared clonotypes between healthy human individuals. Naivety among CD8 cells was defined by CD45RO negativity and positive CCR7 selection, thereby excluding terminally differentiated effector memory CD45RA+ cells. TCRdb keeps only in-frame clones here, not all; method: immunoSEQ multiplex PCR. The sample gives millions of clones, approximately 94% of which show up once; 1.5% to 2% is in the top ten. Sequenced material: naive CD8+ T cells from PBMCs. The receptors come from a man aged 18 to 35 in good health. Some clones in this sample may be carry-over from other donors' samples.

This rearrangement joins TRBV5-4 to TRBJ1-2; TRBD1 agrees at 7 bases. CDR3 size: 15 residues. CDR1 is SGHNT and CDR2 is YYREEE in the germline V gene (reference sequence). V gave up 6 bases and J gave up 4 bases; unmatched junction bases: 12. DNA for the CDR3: TGTGCCAGCACCCTTGGGGGGGACAGAATCTATGGCTACACCTTC. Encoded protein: CASTLGGDRIYGYTF.

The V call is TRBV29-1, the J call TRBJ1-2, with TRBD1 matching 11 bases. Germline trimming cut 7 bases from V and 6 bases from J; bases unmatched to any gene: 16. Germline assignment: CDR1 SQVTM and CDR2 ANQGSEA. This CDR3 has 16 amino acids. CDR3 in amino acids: CSAHTYRTGGEDGYTF. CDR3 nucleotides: TGCAGCGCCCACACTTACCGGACAGGGGGCGAGGATGGCTACACCTTC.

The CDR3 is CASWGVEREGAYNEQFF. The DNA of the CDR3 is TGCGCCAGTTGGGGCGTGGAGCGGGAGGGTGCCTACAATGAGCAGTTCTTC. The chain carries TRBV4-1 and TRBJ2-1; 10 bases are a match to TRBD2. The J segment lost 2 bases and the V segment lost 9 bases, leaving 13 bases of the junction unmatched. Germline V gene data show CDR1 as MGHRA and CDR2 as YSYEKL. The CDR3 loop spans 17 amino acids.

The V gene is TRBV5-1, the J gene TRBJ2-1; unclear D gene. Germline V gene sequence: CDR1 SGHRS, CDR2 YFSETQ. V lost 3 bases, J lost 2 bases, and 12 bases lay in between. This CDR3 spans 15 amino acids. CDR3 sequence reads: CASSSTIDPYNEQFF. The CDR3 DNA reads TGCGCCAGCAGCTCAACGATCGATCCCTACAATGAGCAGTTCTTC.

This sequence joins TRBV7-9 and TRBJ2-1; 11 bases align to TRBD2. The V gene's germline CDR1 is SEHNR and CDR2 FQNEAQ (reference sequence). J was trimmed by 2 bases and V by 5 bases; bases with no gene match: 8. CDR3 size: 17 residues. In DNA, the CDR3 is TGTGCCAGCAGCAAGGGGCTAGCGGGAGGAACCTACAATGAGCAGTTCTTC. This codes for CASSKGLAGGTYNEQFF.

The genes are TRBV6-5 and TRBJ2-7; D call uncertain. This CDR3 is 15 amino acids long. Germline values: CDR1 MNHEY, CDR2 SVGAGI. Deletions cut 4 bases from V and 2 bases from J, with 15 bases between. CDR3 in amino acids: CASSSSPAGTYEQYF. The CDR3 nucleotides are TGTGCCAGCAGTTCCTCCCCGGCAGGTACCTACGAGCAGTACTTC.

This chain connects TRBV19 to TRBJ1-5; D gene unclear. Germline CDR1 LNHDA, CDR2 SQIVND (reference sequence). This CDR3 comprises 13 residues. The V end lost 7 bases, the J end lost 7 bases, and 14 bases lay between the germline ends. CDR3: CASMGRVWQPQHF. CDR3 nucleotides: TGTGCCAGTATGGGCCGGGTCTGGCAGCCCCAGCATTTT.

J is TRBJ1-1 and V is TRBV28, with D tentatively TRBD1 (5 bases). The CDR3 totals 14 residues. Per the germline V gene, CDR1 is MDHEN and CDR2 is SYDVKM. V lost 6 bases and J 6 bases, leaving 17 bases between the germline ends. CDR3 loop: CASSLQGGLPEAFF. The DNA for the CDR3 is TGTGCCAGCAGCCTTCAGGGAGGGCTCCCTGAAGCTTTCTTT.

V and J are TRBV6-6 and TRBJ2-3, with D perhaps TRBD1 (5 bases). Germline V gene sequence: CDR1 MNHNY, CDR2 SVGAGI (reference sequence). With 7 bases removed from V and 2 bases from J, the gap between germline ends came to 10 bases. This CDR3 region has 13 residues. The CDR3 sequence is CASIRQNTDTQYF. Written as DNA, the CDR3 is TGTGCCAGCATCCGACAGAACACAGATACGCAGTATTTT.

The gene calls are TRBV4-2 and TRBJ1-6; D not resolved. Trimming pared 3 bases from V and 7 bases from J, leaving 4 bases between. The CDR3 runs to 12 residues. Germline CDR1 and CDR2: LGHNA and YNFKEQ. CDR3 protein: CASSHTNSPLHF. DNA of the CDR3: TGTGCCAGCAGCCACACAAATTCACCCCTCCACTTT.

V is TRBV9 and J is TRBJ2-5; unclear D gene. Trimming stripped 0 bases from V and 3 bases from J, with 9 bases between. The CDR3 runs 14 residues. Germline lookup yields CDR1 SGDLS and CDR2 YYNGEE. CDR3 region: CASSVAYSKETQYF. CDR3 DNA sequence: TGTGCCAGCAGCGTAGCTTACAGTAAAGAGACCCAGTACTTC.

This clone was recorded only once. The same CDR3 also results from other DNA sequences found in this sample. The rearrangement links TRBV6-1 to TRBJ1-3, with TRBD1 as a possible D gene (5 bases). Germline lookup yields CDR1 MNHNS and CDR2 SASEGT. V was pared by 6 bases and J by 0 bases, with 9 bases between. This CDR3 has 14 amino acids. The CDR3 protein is CASRDRGSGNTIYF. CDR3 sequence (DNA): TGTGCCAGCAGAGACAGAGGCTCTGGAAACACCATATATTTT.

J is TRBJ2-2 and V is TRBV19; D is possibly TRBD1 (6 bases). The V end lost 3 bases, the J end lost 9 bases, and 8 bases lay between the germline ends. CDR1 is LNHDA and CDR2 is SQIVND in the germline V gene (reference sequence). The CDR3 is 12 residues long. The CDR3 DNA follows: TGTGCCAGTAGTATCAGGGGCCGGGAGCTGTTTTTT. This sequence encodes CASSIRGRELFF.

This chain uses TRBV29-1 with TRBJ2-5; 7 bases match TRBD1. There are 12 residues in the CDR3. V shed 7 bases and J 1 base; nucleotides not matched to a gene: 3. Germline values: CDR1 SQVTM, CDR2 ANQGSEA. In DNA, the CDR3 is TGCAGCGGAAACAGGGGCCAAGAGACCCAGTACTTC. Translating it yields CSGNRGQETQYF.

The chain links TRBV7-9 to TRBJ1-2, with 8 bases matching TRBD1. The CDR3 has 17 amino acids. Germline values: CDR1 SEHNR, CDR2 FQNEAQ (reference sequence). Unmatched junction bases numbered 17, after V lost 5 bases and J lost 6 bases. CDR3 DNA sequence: TGTGCCAGCAGCCAACCGACATCGGGACAGGCGATAGATGGCTACACCTTC. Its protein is CASSQPTSGQAIDGYTF.

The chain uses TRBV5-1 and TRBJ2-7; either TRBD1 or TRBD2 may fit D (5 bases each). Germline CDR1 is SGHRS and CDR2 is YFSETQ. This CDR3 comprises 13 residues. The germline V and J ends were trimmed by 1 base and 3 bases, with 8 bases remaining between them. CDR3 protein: CASSLWGNYEQYF. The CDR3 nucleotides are TGCGCCAGCAGCTTGTGGGGGAACTACGAGCAGTACTTC. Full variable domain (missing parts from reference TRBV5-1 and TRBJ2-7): KAGVTQTPRYLIKTRGQQVTLSCSPISGHRSVSWYQQTPGQGLQFLFEYFSETQRNKGNFPGRFSGRQFSNSRSEMNVSTLELGDSALYLCASSLWGNYEQYFGPGTRLTVT.

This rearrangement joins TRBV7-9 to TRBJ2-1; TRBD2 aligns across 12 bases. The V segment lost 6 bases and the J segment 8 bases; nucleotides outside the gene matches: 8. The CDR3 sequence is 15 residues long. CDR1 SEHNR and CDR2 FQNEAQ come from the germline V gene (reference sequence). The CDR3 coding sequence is TGTGCCAGCAGTCGGCTAGCGGGAGGGGGGCATGAGCAGTTCTTC. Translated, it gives CASSRLAGGGHEQFF.

The CDR3 sequence: CASSQERGITDTQYF. CDR3 coding DNA: TGTGCCAGCAGCCAAGAGCGTGGGATCACAGATACGCAGTATTTT. The genes are TRBV14 and TRBJ2-3; D not certain. Germline-derived CDR1 and CDR2 are SGHDN and FVKESK. V shed 0 bases and J shed 2 bases, with 9 bases lying between them. CDR3 length equals 15 residues.

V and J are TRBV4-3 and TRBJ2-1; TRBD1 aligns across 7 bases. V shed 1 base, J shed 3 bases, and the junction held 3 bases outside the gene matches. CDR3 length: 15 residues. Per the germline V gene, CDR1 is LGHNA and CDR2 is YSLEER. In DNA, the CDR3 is TGCGCCAGCAGCCAAGTGTGGACAGGCTACAATGAGCAGTTCTTC. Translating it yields CASSQVWTGYNEQFF.

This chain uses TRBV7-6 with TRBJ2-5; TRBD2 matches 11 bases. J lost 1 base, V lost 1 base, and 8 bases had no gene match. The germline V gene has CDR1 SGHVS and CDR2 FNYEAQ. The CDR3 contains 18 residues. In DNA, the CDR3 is TGTGCCAGCAGCTTAGTATCTGTACTAGCGGGGGTCCAAGAGACCCAGTACTTC. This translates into CASSLVSVLAGVQETQYF.

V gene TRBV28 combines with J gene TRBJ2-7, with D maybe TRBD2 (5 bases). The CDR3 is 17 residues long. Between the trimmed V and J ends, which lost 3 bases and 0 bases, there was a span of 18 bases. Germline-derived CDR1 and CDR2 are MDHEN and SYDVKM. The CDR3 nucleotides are TGTGCCAGCAGTTTTTCCCGAGGGTGGCGGGTCTCCTACGAGCAGTACTTC. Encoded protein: CASSFSRGWRVSYEQYF.